This section outlines one T cell receptor beta chain sequence together with its context. This specimen belongs to a study of blood T cell repertoires in COVID-19. Turning to the study itself: The cDNA or gDNA used as material had been derived from T cells, B-cell-depleted T cells, or PBMCs.

Sequencing was performed with immunoSEQ multiplex PCR; in TCRdb, only in-frame clones are kept and a portion is missing. The sample shows roughly 220,000 clones, around 84% of them seen only once. Germline CDR1 reads MNHEY; CDR2 reads SVGAGI. Trimming removed 2 bases from V and 8 bases from J, with 18 bases in between. The CDR3 runs to 16 residues. The sequenced sample was peripheral blood. This TCR came from a man in his 60s with acute or convalescent COVID-19. The chain recombines TRBV6-5 with TRBJ2-2, with D tentatively TRBD2 (6 bases). The CDR3 DNA reads TGTGCCAGCAGTTACCGACGGGAGTCCGGGCCGGGGGAGCTGTTTTTT. Amino acids: CASSYRRESGPGELFF.